In this sample, the clone carrying this T cell receptor beta chain turned up many times. In TCRdb, the PCR reads were re-called with MiXCR into one record per CDR3 protein. Of 400,000 to 600,000 distinct CDR3 sequences detected, around 21% appear once; the ten largest clones hold about 0.8%. The source of the sample is a study of molecular identifiers for immune sequencing clone quantification. The CDR3 runs 15 residues. The V end was cut by 5 bases, the J end by 4 bases, with 16 bases between. Germline V gives CDR1 SEHNR, CDR2 FQNEAQ (reference sequence). The TCR comes from a human donor in good health. Some libraries in this study had Jurkat cell RNA spiked in. The sample taken for sequencing was naive CD8+ T cells from blood, with Jurkat cell RNA spiked in. Subset meaning: FACS-sorted CD8+CD4-CCR7+CD45RA+ naive T cells. V usage is TRBV7-9 and J usage is TRBJ2-3; the D gene could be TRBD1 or TRBD2 (5 bases each). CDR3 DNA sequence: TGTGCCAGCAGCCACCGGGACGGCGAGGCAGATACGCAGTATTTT. It encodes CASSHRDGEADTQYF.